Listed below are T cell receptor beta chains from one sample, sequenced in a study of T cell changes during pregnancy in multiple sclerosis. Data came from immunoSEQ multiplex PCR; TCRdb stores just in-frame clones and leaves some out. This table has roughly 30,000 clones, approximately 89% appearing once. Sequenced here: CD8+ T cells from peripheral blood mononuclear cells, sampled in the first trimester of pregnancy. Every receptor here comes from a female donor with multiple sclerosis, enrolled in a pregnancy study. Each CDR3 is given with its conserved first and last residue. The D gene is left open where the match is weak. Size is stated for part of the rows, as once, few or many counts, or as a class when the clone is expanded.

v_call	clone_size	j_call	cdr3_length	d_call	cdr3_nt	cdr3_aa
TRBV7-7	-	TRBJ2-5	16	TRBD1	TGTGCTAGCAGCTTTTCGGAGGGCAGGGGGCATGAGACCCAGTACTTC	CASSFSEGRGHETQYF
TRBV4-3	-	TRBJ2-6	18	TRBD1	TGCGCCAGCAGCCAATGGGAACAGGGGGCTACTGGGGCCAACGTCCTGACTTTC	CASSQWEQGATGANVLTF
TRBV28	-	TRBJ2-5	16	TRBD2	TGTGCCAGCAGTCTTCGTGGACTAGCGGTGGGAGAGACCCAGTACTTC	CASSLRGLAVGETQYF
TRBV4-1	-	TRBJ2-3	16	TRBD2	TGCGCCAGCAGCCACCGGGAGGGGTCTAGCACAGATACGCAGTATTTT	CASSHREGSSTDTQYF
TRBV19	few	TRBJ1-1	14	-	TGTGCCAGTAGTATTGGGGTCGGGGGAACTGAAGCTTTCTTT	CASSIGVGGTEAFF
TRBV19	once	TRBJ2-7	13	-	TGTGCCAGTAGTATAAGTGGGCAATACGAGCAGTACTTC	CASSISGQYEQYF
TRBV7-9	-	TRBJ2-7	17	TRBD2	TGTGCCAGCAGCCCAGCGGTCGGCGGGAGGACTGACGACGAGCAGTACTTC	CASSPAVGGRTDDEQYF
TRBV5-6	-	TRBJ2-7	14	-	TGTGCCAGCAGCTTGGGACAGGTTGCGTACGAGCAGTACTTC	CASSLGQVAYEQYF
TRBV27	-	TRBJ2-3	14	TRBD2	TGTGCCAGCAGTCAAGGACTAGCGACAGATACGCAGTATTTT	CASSQGLATDTQYF
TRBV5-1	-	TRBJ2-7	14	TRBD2	TGCGCCAGCAGCTTGGAAGCGGGAGTTTCCGAGCAGTACTTC	CASSLEAGVSEQYF
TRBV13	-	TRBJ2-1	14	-	TGTGCCAGCAGCTTAGGCGGACTGGAGAATGAGCAGTTCTTC	CASSLGGLENEQFF
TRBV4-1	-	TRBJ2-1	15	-	TGCGCCAGCAGCCAAGTGACAGGTTGGGGGAATGAGCAGTTCTTC	CASSQVTGWGNEQFF
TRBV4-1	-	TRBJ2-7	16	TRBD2	TGCGCCAGCAGCCAAACTAGCGGGAGGGCCCACTACGAGCAGTACTTC	CASSQTSGRAHYEQYF
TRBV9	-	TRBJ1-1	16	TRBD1	TGTGCCAGCAGCGTAGCGACAGGGGGCTTCAACACTGAAGCTTTCTTT	CASSVATGGFNTEAFF
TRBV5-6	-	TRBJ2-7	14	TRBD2	TGTGCCAGCAGCTTCTTAGCGGGAGGCGGCGAGCAGTACTTC	CASSFLAGGGEQYF
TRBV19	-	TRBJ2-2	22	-	TGTGCCAGTAGTCCCCGACAGGGTACCCTCTCAGCGGGAGTCATAAACACCGGGGAGCTGTTTTTT	CASSPRQGTLSAGVINTGELFF
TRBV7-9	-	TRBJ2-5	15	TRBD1	TGTGCCAGCAGCCGAGCGTCGGACAGGTGGGGGACCCAGTACTTC	CASSRASDRWGTQYF
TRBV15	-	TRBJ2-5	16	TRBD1	TGTGCCACCAGCAGAGTGGGAGACAGGGGGCAAGAGACCCAGTACTTC	CATSRVGDRGQETQYF
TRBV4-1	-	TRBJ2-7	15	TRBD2	TGCGCCAGCAGCAAAGGAGGGGCGGGAGCGTACGAGCAGTACTTC	CASSKGGAGAYEQYF
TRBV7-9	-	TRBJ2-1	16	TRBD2	TGTGCCAGCAGCTTAAGTGCGGGAGGGCCTTTCAATGAGCAGTTCTTC	CASSLSAGGPFNEQFF
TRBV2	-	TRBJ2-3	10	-	TGTGCCAGCAGGGGAGTTACGCAGTATTTT	CASRGVTQYF
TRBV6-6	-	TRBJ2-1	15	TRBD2	TGTGCCAGCAGTTACTTGACTAGCGGGGGGAATGAGCAGTTCTTC	CASSYLTSGGNEQFF
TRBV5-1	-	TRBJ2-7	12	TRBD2	TGCGCCAGCAGCTTAACTAGCGGGAGGGCCCACTTC	CASSLTSGRAHF
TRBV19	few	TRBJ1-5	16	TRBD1	TGTGCCAGTAGTACGATTAACAGGGGACTGGGACAGCCCCAGCATTTT	CASSTINRGLGQPQHF
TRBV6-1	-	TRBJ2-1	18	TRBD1	TGTGCCAGCAGTGAATGGAGGGACAGGGGAAGCTCCTACAATGAGCAGTTCTTC	CASSEWRDRGSSYNEQFF
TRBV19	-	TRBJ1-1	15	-	TGTGCCAGTAGTACCCCGGCGGGGGGTTGGGCTGAAGCTTTCTTT	CASSTPAGGWAEAFF
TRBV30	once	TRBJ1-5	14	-	TGTGCCTGGAGTTTTCGGGGAGATTATCAGCCCCAGCATTTT	CAWSFRGDYQPQHF
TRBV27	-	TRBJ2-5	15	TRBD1	TGTGCCAGCAGTTTGGGACAGGGACTTATGAAGACCCAGTACTTC	CASSLGQGLMKTQYF
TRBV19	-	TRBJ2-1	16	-	TGTGCCAGTAGTCCCAGTAACCTTAACTCCTACAATGAGCAGTTCTTC	CASSPSNLNSYNEQFF
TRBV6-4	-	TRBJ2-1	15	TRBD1	TGTGCCAGCGAAAGGACAGGGGGCAGCGGGCAGGAGCAGTTCTTC	CASERTGGSGQEQFF
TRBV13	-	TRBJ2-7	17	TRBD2	TGTGCCAGCAGCTTAGGAGGATCTAGCGGAGGACCCTACGAGCAGTACTTC	CASSLGGSSGGPYEQYF
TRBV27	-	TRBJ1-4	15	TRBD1	TGTGCCAGCAGTCCCGGACAGGGTTGGAATGAAAAACTGTTTTTT	CASSPGQGWNEKLFF
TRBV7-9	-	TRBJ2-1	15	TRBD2	TGTGCCAGCAGCTTAGTAGCGGGAGGTTTTCAGGAGCAGTTCTTC	CASSLVAGGFQEQFF
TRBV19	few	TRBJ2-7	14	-	TGTGCCAGTAGTATCCGGGGGGCAGCCTACGAGCAGTACTTC	CASSIRGAAYEQYF
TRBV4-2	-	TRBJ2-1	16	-	TGTGCCAGCAGCCAAGAAGGCGGAAGCTCCTACAATGAGCAGTTCTTC	CASSQEGGSSYNEQFF
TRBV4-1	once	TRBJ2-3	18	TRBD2	TGCGCCAGCAGCCTTCAAGCCGGGACTAGCGGGAGAGCGGATACGCAGTATTTT	CASSLQAGTSGRADTQYF
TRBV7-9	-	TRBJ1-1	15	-	TGTGCCAGCAGCTTAGCCGGGTTGTGGGACACTGAAGCTTTCTTT	CASSLAGLWDTEAFF
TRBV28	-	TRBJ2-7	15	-	TGTGCCAGCAGTTTCGGAAGGGGCGCATCGGGCGAGCAGTACTTC	CASSFGRGASGEQYF
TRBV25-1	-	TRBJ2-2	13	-	TGTGCCAGCAGATTACTACACACCGGGGAGCTGTTTTTT	CASRLLHTGELFF
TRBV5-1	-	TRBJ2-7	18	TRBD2	TGCGCCAGCAGCTTACTGGTTGGGCTAGCGGGAGGCAGGGGCGAGCAGTACTTC	CASSLLVGLAGGRGEQYF
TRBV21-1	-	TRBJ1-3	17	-	TGTGCCAGCAGCAAGAGACACAGCTCGAGCTCTGGAAACACCATATATTTT	CASSKRHSSSSGNTIYF
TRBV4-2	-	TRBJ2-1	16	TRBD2	TGTGCCAGCAGCCAAGAGACTAGCGGGAGTTACAATGAGCAGTTCTTC	CASSQETSGSYNEQFF
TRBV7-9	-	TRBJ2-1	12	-	TGTGCCAGCATCCTAGGGGTGAATGAGCAGTTCTTC	CASILGVNEQFF
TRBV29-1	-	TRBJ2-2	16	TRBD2	TGCAGCGTTGAAGGCCTAGCGGGGGCGAACACCGGGGAGCTGTTTTTT	CSVEGLAGANTGELFF
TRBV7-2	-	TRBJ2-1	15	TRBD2	TGTGCCAGCAGCTTAGCGGGGGGGATCTACAATGAGCAGTTCTTC	CASSLAGGIYNEQFF
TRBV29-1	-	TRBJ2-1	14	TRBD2	TGCAGCGCCAGACTAGCGGGATCCTACAATGAGCAGTTCTTC	CSARLAGSYNEQFF
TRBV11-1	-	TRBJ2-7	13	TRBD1	TGTGCCAGCAGGCAGGGACAGGGCTACGAGCAGTACTTC	CASRQGQGYEQYF
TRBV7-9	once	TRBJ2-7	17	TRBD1	TGTGCCAGCAGCCGACCGCCCCATGGGGACAGGGTTTACGAGCAGTACTTC	CASSRPPHGDRVYEQYF
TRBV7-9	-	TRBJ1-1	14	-	TGTGCCAGCAGCTCGTCAGGGGCGGGCACTGAAGCTTTCTTT	CASSSSGAGTEAFF
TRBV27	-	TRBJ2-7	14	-	TGTGCCAGCAGTTTCGGGGGAGAGGGTCTCGAGCAGTACTTC	CASSFGGEGLEQYF
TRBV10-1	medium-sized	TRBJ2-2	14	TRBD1	TGCGCCAGCAGTGAGGGGACAGGGAGCGGGGAGCTGTTTTTT	CASSEGTGSGELFF
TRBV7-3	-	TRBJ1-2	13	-	TGTGCCAGCAGCTTCAACGGCAGGGCGAGCTACACCTTC	CASSFNGRASYTF
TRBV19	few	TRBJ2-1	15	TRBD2	TGTGCCAGTAAAGTTGTCGCGGGGGGATACAATGAGCAGTTCTTC	CASKVVAGGYNEQFF
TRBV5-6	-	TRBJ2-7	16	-	TGTGCCAGCAGCTACGCCGGTGGACAACCGGGGGACGAGCAGTACTTC	CASSYAGGQPGDEQYF
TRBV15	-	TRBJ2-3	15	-	TGTGCCACCAGCAGGACCAGGCGTGACGCAGATACGCAGTATTTT	CATSRTRRDADTQYF
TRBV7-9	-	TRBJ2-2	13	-	TGTGCCAGCAGCTTAGCTCTCACCGGGGAGCTGTTTTTT	CASSLALTGELFF
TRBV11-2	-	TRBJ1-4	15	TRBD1	TGTGCCAGCAGCTCCATTACAGGGGACGGGGAAAAACTGTTTTTT	CASSSITGDGEKLFF
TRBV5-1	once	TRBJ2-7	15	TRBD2	TGCGCCAGCAGCCATGGGACTAGCGGAGCCTACGAGCAGTACTTC	CASSHGTSGAYEQYF
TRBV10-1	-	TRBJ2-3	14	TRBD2	TGCGCCAGCAGTGTAGCGGGAGAGCAAGATACGCAGTATTTT	CASSVAGEQDTQYF
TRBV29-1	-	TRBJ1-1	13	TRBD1	TGCAGCGTCACGGGGACAGGGGAGACTGAAGCTTTCTTT	CSVTGTGETEAFF